This TCR beta chain came from a study of post-analysis software for immune sequencing data. The overall study: Some patients lacked subtype; others had relapsing-remitting, secondary progressive or progressive-relapsing disease.

This clonotype was detected a few times. Its antigen is currently unknown. Study-wide points: Multiple sclerosis patients showed significantly lower normalized Chao1 diversity than controls did. Under the F measure, samples that were prepared in one batch clustered strongly together.

The TCR beta cDNA libraries carried unique molecular identifiers. TCRdb itself ran the PCR reads through MiXCR, one entry per CDR3 protein. The sample records hundreds of thousands of distinct CDR3 sequences, 30% being singletons. The sample taken for sequencing was blood. This TCR came from a girl between 5 and 17 years old with multiple sclerosis.

The CDR3 is CASSPSGGGRYEQYF. The CDR3 DNA sequence: TGTGCCAGCAGCCCTAGCGGAGGGGGTCGGTACGAGCAGTACTTC. J is TRBJ2-7 and V is TRBV3-1, with TRBD2 as a possible D gene (7 bases). The length of the CDR3 is 15 residues. Germline loops: CDR1 LGHDT, CDR2 YNNKEL (reference sequence). Trimming stripped 4 bases from V and 4 bases from J, with 17 bases between.